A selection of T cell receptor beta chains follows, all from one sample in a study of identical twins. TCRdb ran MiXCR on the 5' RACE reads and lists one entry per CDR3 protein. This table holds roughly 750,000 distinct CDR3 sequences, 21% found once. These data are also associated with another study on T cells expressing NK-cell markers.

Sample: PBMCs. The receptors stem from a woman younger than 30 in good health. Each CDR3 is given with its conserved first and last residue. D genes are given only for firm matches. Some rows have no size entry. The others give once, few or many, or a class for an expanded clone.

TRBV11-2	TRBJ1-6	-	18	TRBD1	CASSLRQGGSSYNSPLHF	TGTGCCAGCAGCCTTAGACAGGGGGGAAGCTCCTATAATTCACCCCTCCACTTT
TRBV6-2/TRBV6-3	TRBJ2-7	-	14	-	CASRPIDRTYEQYF	TGTGCCAGCAGACCCATTGACAGGACCTACGAGCAGTACTTC
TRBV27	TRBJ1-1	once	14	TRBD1	CASSLDRRGPEAFF	TGTGCCAGCAGTTTAGACCGCAGGGGGCCCGAAGCTTTCTTT
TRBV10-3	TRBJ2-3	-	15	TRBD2	CAISRTSGPTDTQYF	TGTGCCATCAGTCGGACTAGCGGCCCCACAGATACGCAGTATTTT
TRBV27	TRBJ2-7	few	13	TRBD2	CATRLAGTYEQYF	TGTGCCACCCGACTAGCGGGAACCTACGAGCAGTACTTC
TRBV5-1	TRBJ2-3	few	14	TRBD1	CASSLEGQTDTQYF	TGCGCCAGCAGCTTGGAGGGACAGACAGATACGCAGTATTTT
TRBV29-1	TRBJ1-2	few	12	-	CSVGSYNYGYTF	TGCAGCGTCGGGAGCTATAACTATGGCTACACCTTC
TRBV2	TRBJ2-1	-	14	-	CASSLEGPGNEQFF	TGTGCCAGCAGTCTTGAAGGTCCCGGGAATGAGCAGTTCTTC
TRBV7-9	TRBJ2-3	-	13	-	CASSLKGPDTQYF	TGTGCCAGCAGCTTGAAGGGGCCAGATACGCAGTATTTT
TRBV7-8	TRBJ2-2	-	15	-	CASSLVRVNTGELFF	TGTGCCAGCAGCTTAGTTCGGGTTAACACCGGGGAGCTGTTTTTT
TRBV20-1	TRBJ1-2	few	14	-	CSARDPNANYGYTF	TGCAGTGCTAGAGATCCCAACGCGAACTATGGCTACACCTTC
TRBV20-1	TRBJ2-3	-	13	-	CSARVQVTDTQYF	TGCAGTGCTAGAGTACAGGTCACAGATACGCAGTATTTT
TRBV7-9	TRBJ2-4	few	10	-	CASSDGIQYF	TGTGCCAGCAGCGACGGCATTCAGTACTTC
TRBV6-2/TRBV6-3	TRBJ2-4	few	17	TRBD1	CASSRSRTGLAKNIQYF	TGTGCCAGCAGCCGCAGCAGGACAGGGCTAGCCAAAAACATTCAGTACTTC
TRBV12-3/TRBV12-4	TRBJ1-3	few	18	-	CASSLRALVGSSGNTIYF	TGTGCCAGCAGTTTAAGGGCCCTGGTGGGGAGCTCTGGAAACACCATATATTTT
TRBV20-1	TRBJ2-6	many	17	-	CSARDRLGLSGANVLTF	TGCAGTGCTAGAGATAGGTTAGGGCTCTCTGGGGCCAACGTCCTGACTTTC
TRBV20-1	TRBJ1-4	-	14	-	CSARGLGSGEKLFF	TGCAGTGCTAGAGGTTTGGGGTCTGGTGAAAAACTGTTTTTT
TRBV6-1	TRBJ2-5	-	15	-	CASNPQLAPGETQYF	TGTGCCAGCAATCCTCAACTAGCCCCAGGGGAGACCCAGTACTTC
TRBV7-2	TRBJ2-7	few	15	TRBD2	CASSLTSRFTYEQYF	TGTGCCAGCAGCTTGACTAGCCGATTCACCTACGAGCAGTACTTC
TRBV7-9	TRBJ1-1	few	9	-	CAIGTEAFF	TGTGCCATAGGCACTGAAGCTTTCTTT
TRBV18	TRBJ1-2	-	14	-	CASSADGGSYGYTF	TGTGCCAGCTCAGCCGACGGGGGCTCTTATGGCTACACCTTC
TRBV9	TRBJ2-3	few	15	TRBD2	CASSAGLADTDTQYF	TGTGCCAGCAGCGCCGGACTAGCGGACACAGATACGCAGTATTTT